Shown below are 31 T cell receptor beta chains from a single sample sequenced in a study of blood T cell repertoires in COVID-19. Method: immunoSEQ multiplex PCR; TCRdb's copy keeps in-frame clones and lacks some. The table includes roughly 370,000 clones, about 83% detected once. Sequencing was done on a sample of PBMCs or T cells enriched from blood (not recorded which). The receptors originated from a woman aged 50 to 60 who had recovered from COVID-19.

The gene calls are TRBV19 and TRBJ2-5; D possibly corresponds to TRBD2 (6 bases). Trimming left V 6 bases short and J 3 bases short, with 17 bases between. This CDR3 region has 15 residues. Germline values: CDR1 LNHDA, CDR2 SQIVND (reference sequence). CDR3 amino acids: CASSSSVAVKETQYF. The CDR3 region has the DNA TGTGCCAGTAGCTCTAGTGTAGCGGTGAAAGAGACCCAGTACTTC. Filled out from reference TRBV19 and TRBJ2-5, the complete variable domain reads DGGITQSPKYLFRKEGQNVTLSCEQNLNHDAMYWYRQDPGQGLRLIYYSQIVNDFQKGDIAEGYSVSREKKESFPLTVTSAQKNPTAFYLCASSSSVAVKETQYFGPGTRLLVL.

CDR3 in amino acids: CASSERQGIYNSPLHF. The CDR3 region has the DNA TGTGCCAGCAGTGAACGTCAGGGGATCTATAATTCACCCCTCCACTTT. This rearrangement joins TRBV6-1 to TRBJ1-6; tentatively, D is TRBD1 (6 bases). Germline loops: CDR1 MNHNS, CDR2 SASEGT. The CDR3 is 16 amino acids. V shed 2 bases and J shed 3 bases, with 11 bases lying between them.

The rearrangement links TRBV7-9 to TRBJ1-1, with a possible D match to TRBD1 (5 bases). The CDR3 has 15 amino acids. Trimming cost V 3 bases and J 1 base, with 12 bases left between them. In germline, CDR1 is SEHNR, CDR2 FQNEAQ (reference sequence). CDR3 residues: CASSLSGLWNTEAFF. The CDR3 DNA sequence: TGTGCCAGCAGCTTGTCAGGGTTATGGAACACTGAAGCTTTCTTT.

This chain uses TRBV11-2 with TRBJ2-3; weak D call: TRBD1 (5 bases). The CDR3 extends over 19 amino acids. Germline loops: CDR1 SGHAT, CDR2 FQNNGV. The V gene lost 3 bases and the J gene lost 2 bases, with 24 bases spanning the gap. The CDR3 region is CASSLESFLGPETTDTQYF. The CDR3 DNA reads TGTGCCAGCAGCTTGGAGAGTTTCTTGGGGCCCGAGACCACAGATACGCAGTATTTT.

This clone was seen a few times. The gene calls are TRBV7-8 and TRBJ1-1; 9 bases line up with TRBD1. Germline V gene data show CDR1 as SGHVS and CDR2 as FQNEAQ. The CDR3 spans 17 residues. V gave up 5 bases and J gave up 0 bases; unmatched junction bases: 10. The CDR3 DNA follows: TGTGCCAGCAGCATAGGGGGACAGGGCCACTTGAACACTGAAGCTTTCTTT. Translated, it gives CASSIGGQGHLNTEAFF.

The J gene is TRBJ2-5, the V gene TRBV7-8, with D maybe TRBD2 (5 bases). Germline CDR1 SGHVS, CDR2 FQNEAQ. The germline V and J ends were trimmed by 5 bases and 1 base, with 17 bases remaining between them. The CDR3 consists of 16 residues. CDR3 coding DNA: TGTGCCAGCAGCCAACTTCGAAGGGAGAGCCAAGAGACCCAGTACTTC. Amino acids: CASSQLRRESQETQYF.

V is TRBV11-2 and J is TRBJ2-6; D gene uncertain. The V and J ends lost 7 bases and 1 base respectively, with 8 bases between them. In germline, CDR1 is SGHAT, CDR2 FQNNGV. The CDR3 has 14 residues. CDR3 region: CASNPTSGANVLTF. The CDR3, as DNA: TGTGCCAGCAACCCGACTTCTGGGGCCAACGTCCTGACTTTC.

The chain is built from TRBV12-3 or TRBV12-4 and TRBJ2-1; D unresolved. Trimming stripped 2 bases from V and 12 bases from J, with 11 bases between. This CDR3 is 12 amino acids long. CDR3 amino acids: CASSLSQSGQFF. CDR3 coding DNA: TGTGCCAGCAGTTTATCCCAGTCAGGGCAGTTCTTC.

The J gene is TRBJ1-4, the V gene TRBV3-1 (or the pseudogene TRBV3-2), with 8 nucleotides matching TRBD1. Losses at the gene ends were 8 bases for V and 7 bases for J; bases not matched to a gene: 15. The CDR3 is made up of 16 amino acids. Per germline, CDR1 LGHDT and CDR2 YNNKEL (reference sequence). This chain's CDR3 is CASSGPLNRGTEKLFF. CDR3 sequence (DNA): TGTGCCAGCTCAGGCCCTCTAAACAGGGGGACTGAAAAACTGTTTTTT.

The CDR3 DNA sequence: TGTGCCAGCAGTGCAACCGGGGACACTGAAGCTTTCTTT. It yields the protein CASSATGDTEAFF. The rearrangement links TRBV6-2 or TRBV6-3 to TRBJ1-1; D remains ambiguous. Looked up from germline, CDR1 is MNHEY and CDR2 is SVGEGT. The CDR3 totals 13 residues. The V end lost 5 bases, the J end lost 3 bases, and 10 bases lay between the germline ends.

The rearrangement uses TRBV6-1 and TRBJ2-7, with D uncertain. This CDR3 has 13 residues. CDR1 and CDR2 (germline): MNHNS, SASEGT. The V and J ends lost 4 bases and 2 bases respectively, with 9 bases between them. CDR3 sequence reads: CASSGANAYEQYF. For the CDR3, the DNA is TGTGCCAGCAGTGGAGCTAATGCCTACGAGCAGTACTTC.

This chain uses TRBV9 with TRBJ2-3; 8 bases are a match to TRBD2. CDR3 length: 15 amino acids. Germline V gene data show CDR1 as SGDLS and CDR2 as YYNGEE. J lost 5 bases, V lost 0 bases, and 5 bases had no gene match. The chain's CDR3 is CASSVDSGGGDTQYF. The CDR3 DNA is TGTGCCAGCAGCGTAGACAGCGGGGGTGGAGATACGCAGTATTTT.

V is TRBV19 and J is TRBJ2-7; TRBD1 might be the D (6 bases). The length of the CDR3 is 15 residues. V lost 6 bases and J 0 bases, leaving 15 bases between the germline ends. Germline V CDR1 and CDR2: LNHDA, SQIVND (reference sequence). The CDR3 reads CASSGTTSSSYEQYF. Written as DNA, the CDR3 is TGTGCCAGTAGCGGGACAACCTCTAGCTCCTACGAGCAGTACTTC.

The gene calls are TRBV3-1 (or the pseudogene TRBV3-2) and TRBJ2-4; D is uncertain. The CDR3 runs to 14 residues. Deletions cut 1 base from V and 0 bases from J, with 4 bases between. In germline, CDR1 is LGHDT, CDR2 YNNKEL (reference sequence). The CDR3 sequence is CASSQGQAKNIQYF. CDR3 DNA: TGTGCCAGCAGCCAAGGGCAAGCCAAAAACATTCAGTACTTC.

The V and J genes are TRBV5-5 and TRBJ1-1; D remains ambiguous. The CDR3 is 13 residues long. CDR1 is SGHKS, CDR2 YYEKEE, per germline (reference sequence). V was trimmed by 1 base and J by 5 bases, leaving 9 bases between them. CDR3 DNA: TGTGCCAGCAGCTTGACTACAAGAACTGAAGCTTTCTTT. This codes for CASSLTTRTEAFF. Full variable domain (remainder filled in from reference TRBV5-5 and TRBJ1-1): DAGVTQSPTHLIKTRGQQVTLRCSPISGHKSVSWYQQVLGQGPQFIFQYYEKEERGRGNFPDRFSARQFPNYSSELNVNALLLGDSALYLCASSLTTRTEAFFGQGTRLTVV.

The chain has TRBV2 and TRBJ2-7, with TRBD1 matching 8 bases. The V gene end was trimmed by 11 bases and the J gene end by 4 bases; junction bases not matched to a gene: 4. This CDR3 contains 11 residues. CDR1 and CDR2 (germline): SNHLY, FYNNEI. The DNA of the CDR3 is TGTGCCGGGCGGGACAGGTACGAGCAGTACTTC. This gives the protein CAGRDRYEQYF.

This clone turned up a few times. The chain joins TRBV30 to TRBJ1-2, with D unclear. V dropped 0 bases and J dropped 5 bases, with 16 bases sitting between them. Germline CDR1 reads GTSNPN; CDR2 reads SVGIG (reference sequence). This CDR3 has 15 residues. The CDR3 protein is CAWSVPSTGIYGYTF. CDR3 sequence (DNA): TGTGCCTGGAGTGTCCCCTCGACGGGGATTTATGGCTACACCTTC.

DNA of the CDR3: TGTGCCAGCAGCCCGGAGGTGGAGAGGAACACTGAAGCTTTCTTT. This encodes CASSPEVERNTEAFF. This chain joins TRBV5-4 and TRBJ1-1, with no clear D. CDR1 is SGHNT, CDR2 YYREEE, per germline (reference sequence). The CDR3 consists of 15 residues. The germline V and J ends were trimmed by 4 bases and 1 base, with 14 bases remaining between them.

CDR3 bases: TGTGCCAGCAGTGAAACCGGGACAGGGTTGAATGAGCAGTTCTTC. This gives the protein CASSETGTGLNEQFF. V and J are TRBV2 and TRBJ2-1; 9 nucleotides line up with TRBD1. The CDR3 is made up of 15 amino acids. The V segment lost 2 bases and the J segment 7 bases; nucleotides outside the gene matches: 6. The germline CDR1 and CDR2 sequences are SNHLY and FYNNEI.

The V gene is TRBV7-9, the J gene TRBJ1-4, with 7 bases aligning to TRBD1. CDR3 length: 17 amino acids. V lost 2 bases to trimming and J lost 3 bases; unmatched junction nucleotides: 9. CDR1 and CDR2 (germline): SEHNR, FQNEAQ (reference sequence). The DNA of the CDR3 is TGTGCCAGCAGCTTAAGGGCAGGGGGTGCGGCTAATGAAAAACTGTTTTTT. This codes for CASSLRAGGAANEKLFF.

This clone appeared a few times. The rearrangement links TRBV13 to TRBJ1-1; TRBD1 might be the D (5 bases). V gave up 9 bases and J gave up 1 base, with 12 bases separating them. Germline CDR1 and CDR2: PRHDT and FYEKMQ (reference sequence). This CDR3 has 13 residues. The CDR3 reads CASDRRGNTEAFF. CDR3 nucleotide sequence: TGTGCCAGTGACCGGAGGGGGAACACTGAAGCTTTCTTT. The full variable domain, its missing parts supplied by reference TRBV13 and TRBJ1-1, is AAGVIQSPRHLIKEKRETATLKCYPIPRHDTVYWYQQGPGQDPQFLISFYEKMQSDKGSIPDRFSAQQFSDYHSELNMSSLELGDSALYFCASDRRGNTEAFFGQGTRLTVV.

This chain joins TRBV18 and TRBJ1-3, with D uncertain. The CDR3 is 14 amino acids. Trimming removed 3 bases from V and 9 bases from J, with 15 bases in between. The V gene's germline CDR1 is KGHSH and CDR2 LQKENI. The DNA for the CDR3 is TGTGCCAGCTCACCCGACGGGCCGCGGGGCACCATATATTTT. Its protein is CASSPDGPRGTIYF.

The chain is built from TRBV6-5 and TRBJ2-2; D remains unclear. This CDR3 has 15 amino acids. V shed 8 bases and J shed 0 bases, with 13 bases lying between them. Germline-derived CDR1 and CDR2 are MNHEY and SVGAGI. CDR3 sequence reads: CASPRASANTGELFF. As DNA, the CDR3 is TGTGCCAGCCCCCGAGCCTCGGCGAACACCGGGGAGCTGTTTTTT.

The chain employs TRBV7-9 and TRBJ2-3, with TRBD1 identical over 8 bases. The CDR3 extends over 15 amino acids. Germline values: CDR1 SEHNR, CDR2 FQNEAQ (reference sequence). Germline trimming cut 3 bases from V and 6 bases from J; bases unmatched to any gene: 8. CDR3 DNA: TGTGCCAGCAGCTTGGGGGACAGGTTAAGGGATACGCAGTATTTT. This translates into CASSLGDRLRDTQYF.

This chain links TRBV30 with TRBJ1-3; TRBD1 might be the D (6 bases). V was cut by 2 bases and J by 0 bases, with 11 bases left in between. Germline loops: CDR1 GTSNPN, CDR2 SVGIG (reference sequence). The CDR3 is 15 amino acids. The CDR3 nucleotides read TGTGCCTGGAGTAACAGGGCCATCTCTGGAAACACCATATATTTT. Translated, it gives CAWSNRAISGNTIYF.

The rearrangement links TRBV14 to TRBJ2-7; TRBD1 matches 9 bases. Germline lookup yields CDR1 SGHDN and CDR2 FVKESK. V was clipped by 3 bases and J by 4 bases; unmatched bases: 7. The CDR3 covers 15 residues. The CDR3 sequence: CASSQGTGRWYEQYF. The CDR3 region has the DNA TGTGCCAGCAGCCAGGGGACAGGGCGGTGGTACGAGCAGTACTTC.

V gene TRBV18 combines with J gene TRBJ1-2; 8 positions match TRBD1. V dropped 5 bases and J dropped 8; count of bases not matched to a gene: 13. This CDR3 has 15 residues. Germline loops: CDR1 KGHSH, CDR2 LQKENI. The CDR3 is CASSRATGDTTGYTF. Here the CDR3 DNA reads TGTGCCAGCTCAAGAGCGACAGGGGACACTACCGGCTACACCTTC.

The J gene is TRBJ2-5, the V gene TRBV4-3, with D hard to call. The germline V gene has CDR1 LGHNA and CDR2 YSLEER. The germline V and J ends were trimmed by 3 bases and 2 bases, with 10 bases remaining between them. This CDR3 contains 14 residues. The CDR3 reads CASSQGYPQETQYF. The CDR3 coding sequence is TGCGCCAGCAGCCAGGGCTACCCACAAGAGACCCAGTACTTC.

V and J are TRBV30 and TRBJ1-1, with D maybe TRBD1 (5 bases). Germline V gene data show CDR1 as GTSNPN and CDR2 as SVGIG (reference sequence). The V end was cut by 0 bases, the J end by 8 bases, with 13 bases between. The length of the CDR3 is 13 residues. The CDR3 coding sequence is TGTGCCTGGAGTGTACAAGGGGTATTAGAAGCTTTCTTT. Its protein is CAWSVQGVLEAFF. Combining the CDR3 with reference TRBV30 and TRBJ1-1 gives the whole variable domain SQTIHQWPATLVQPVGSPLSLECTVEGTSNPNLYWYRQAAGRGLQLLFYSVGIGQISSEVPQNLSASRPQDRQFILSSKKLLLSDSGFYLCAWSVQGVLEAFFGQGTRLTVV.

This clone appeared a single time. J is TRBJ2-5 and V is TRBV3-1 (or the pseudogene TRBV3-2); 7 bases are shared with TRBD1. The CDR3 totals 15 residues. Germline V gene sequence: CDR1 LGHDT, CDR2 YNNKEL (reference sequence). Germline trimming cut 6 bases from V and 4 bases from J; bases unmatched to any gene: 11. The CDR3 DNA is TGTGCCAGCAGGGACGGGACAGCTAAACGAGAGACCCAGTACTTC. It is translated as CASRDGTAKRETQYF.

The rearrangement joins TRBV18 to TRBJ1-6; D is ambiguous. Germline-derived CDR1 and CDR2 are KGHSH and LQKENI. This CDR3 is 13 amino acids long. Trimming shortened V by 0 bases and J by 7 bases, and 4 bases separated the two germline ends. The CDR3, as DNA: TGTGCCAGCTCACCACCGTCGAATTCACCCCTCCACTTT. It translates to CASSPPSNSPLHF.